This paragraph covers one T cell receptor (beta chain) sequence. PCR was performed using 60 Vbeta and 13 Jbeta primers. Clones were read by immunoSEQ multiplex PCR, and TCRdb kept only the in-frame ones, dropping some. The sample carries around 200,000 clones, more than 65% recorded once. This record comes from a study of cytomegalovirus exposure and HLA in healthy donors. V was pared by 5 bases and J by 1 base, with 8 bases between. The length of the CDR3 is 14 residues. Germline-derived CDR1 and CDR2 are MNHEY and SMNVEV (reference sequence). The source material was PBMCs. The chain is built from TRBV27 and TRBJ1-4; D unresolved. The receptor comes from a girl aged 2-10 years in good health and CMV-seropositive. CDR3 bases: TGTGCCAGCAGTCCCAGTGAAACTAATGAAAAACTGTTTTTT. This translates into CASSPSETNEKLFF. The complete variable domain, with remaining parts taken from reference TRBV27 and TRBJ1-4, reads EAQVTQNPRYLITVTGKKLTVTCSQNMNHEYMSWYRQDPGLGLRQIYYSMNVEVTDKGDVPEGYKVSRKEKRNFPLILESPSPNQTSLYFCASSPSETNEKLFFGSGTQLSVL.